Shown below are 17 T cell receptor beta chains from a single sample sequenced in a study of OX40 agonist ivuxolimab in advanced cancers. Here immunoSEQ multiplex PCR was the method, and the copy in TCRdb shows in-frame clones only, minus some. The sample has over 85,000 clones, 85% to 95% seen once. The sample was CD4+ or CD8+ T cells sorted from blood, taken in a trial of the OX40 agonist ivuxolimab. The receptors derive from an adult with an advanced solid tumor such as melanoma, head and neck, liver or kidney cancer.

The J gene is TRBJ2-2, the V gene TRBV7-2, with TRBD2 identical over 9 bases. The CDR3 runs to 17 residues. Germline assignment: CDR1 SGHTA and CDR2 FQGNSA. J lost 4 bases, V lost 1 base, and 7 bases had no gene match. As DNA, the CDR3 is TGTGCCAGCAGCTTAGATAGGGCTAGCGGGGCCACCGGGGAGCTGTTTTTT. This sequence encodes CASSLDRASGATGELFF.

This CDR3 reads CASSGRDSTDTQYF. The CDR3 DNA follows: TGTGCCAGCAGTGGGAGGGACAGCACAGATACGCAGTATTTT. The chain couples TRBV6-6 to TRBJ2-3; 7 bases line up with TRBD2. Germline CDR1 and CDR2: MNHNY and SVGAGI (reference sequence). The CDR3 runs to 14 residues. The V gene end was trimmed by 5 bases and the J gene end by 0 bases; junction bases not matched to a gene: 2.

This sequence joins TRBV2 and TRBJ2-3; D unclear. This CDR3 has 12 residues. Trimming removed 2 bases from V and 0 bases from J, with 0 bases in between. Germline CDR1 is SNHLY and CDR2 is FYNNEI. The CDR3 loop reads CASSESTDTQYF. For the CDR3, the DNA is TGTGCCAGCAGTGAAAGCACAGATACGCAGTATTTT.

The V gene is TRBV30, the J gene TRBJ1-3; D remains unclear. The CDR3 contains 13 residues. The germline V gene encodes CDR1 GTSNPN and CDR2 SVGIG (reference sequence). The germline V and J ends were trimmed by 0 bases and 10 bases, with 13 bases remaining between them. The CDR3 here is CAWSVGGRTTIYF. The DNA for the CDR3 is TGTGCCTGGAGTGTCGGCGGGCGCACAACCATATATTTT. Full variable domain (missing parts from reference TRBV30 and TRBJ1-3): SQTIHQWPATLVQPVGSPLSLECTVEGTSNPNLYWYRQAAGRGLQLLFYSVGIGQISSEVPQNLSASRPQDRQFILSSKKLLLSDSGFYLCAWSVGGRTTIYFGEGSWLTVV.

The genes are TRBV30 and TRBJ2-7; 8 bases align to TRBD1. V lost 6 bases to trimming and J lost 9 bases; unmatched junction nucleotides: 13. This CDR3 is 13 amino acids long. Germline V lookup: CDR1 GTSNPN, CDR2 SVGIG (reference sequence). CDR3 in amino acids: CACINVAGTGQYF. The CDR3, as DNA: TGTGCCTGTATCAATGTAGCAGGGACAGGGCAGTACTTC.

The rearrangement links TRBV11-3 to TRBJ2-7; D not certain. The CDR3 runs 13 residues. Between the trimmed V and J ends, which lost 0 bases and 1 base, there was a span of 4 bases. Germline loops: CDR1 SGHNT, CDR2 YENEEA. For the CDR3, the DNA is TGTGCCAGCAGCTTAGATAGGTCCTACGAGCAGTACGTC. Protein product: CASSLDRSYEQYV.

V is TRBV2 and J is TRBJ1-5, with D possibly TRBD1 on 6 matching bases. Looked up from germline, CDR1 is SNHLY and CDR2 is FYNNEI. The V end lost 4 bases, the J end lost 6 bases, and 10 bases lay between the germline ends. The CDR3 runs 13 residues. CDR3 residues: CASSGRGGQPQHF. The DNA of the CDR3 is TGTGCCAGCAGTGGCAGGGGCGGTCAGCCCCAGCATTTT.

The V call is TRBV6-1, the J call TRBJ1-4, with D possibly being TRBD1 (6 bases). Germline V gene data show CDR1 as MNHNS and CDR2 as SASEGT. Trimming stripped 6 bases from V and 7 bases from J, with 12 bases between. There are 13 residues in the CDR3. The CDR3 reads CASRRGQLEKLFF. The CDR3 coding sequence is TGTGCCAGCAGGAGAGGACAGCTTGAAAAACTGTTTTTT.

This chain uses TRBV6-4 with TRBJ2-1; 9 nucleotides match TRBD1. Germline CDR1 MRHNA, CDR2 SNTAGT. The CDR3 is 15 amino acids. The V gene end was trimmed by 5 bases and the J gene end by 5 bases; junction bases not matched to a gene: 7. The CDR3 DNA is TGTGCCAGCAGTCCGGGACAGGGTGGCCACAATGAGCAGTTCTTC. It yields the protein CASSPGQGGHNEQFF.

Comment on this clone: A junction boundary mismatches the germline segment, possibly from a read error. This chain joins TRBV7-6 and TRBJ2-1; 7 nucleotides match TRBD2. Germline assignment: CDR1 SGHVS and CDR2 FNYEAQ. The CDR3 totals 17 residues. CDR3 region: CASSLAPSGVIRSVIVF. CDR3 nucleotides: TGTGCCAGCAGCTTAGCGCCTAGCGGAGTTATAAGGTCGGTTATCGTCTTC. The entire variable domain, with the rest obtained from reference TRBV7-6 and TRBJ2-1, is as follows: GAGVSQSPRYKVTKRGQDVALRCDPISGHVSLYWYRQALGQGPEFLTYFNYEAQQDKSGLPNDRFSAERPEGSISTLTIQRTEQRDSAMYRCASSLAPSGVIRSVIVFGPGTRLTVL.

V usage is TRBV6-6 and J usage is TRBJ2-3, with 7 bases aligning to TRBD2. The germline CDR1 and CDR2 sequences are MNHNY and SVGAGI (reference sequence). This CDR3 region has 14 residues. Trimming at V came to 0 bases and at J to 5 bases, leaving 2 bases not matched to a gene. CDR3 in amino acids: CASSYSGGVDTQYF. The CDR3 DNA reads TGTGCCAGCAGTTACTCGGGGGGGGTAGATACGCAGTATTTT.

The chain couples TRBV5-4 to TRBJ1-2, with 9 bases aligning to TRBD1. V trimming: 4 bases; J trimming: 7 bases; junction bases outside the gene matches: 8. CDR3 size: 14 residues. Germline loops: CDR1 SGHNT, CDR2 YYREEE (reference sequence). In DNA, the CDR3 is TGTGCCAGCAGCACCGGGACAGGGACCCCTGGCTACACCTTC. Translation: CASSTGTGTPGYTF.

V gene TRBV27 combines with J gene TRBJ1-6, with 8 bases lining up with TRBD1. Germline V gives CDR1 MNHEY, CDR2 SMNVEV (reference sequence). V trimming: 1 base; J trimming: 7 bases; junction bases outside the gene matches: 15. The CDR3 totals 19 residues. CDR3 region: CASSLLAGGGMVFNSPLHF. CDR3 DNA sequence: TGTGCCAGCAGTTTATTGGCAGGGGGCGGTATGGTTTTCAATTCACCCCTCCACTTT.

This chain connects TRBV30 to TRBJ2-1; 9 bases agree with TRBD2. The junction had 10 bases not matched to a gene; V was cut back by 0 bases and J by 4 bases. Germline lookup yields CDR1 GTSNPN and CDR2 SVGIG (reference sequence). This CDR3 region has 17 residues. CDR3 protein: CAWSVGGGLAGYNEQFF. CDR3 in DNA: TGTGCCTGGAGTGTCGGCGGAGGGCTAGCGGGATACAATGAGCAGTTCTTC.

V is TRBV2 and J is TRBJ2-6, with D perhaps TRBD1 (5 bases). There are 15 residues in the CDR3. The V end was cut by 4 bases, the J end by 0 bases, with 7 bases between. Germline CDR1 SNHLY, CDR2 FYNNEI. Here the CDR3 DNA reads TGTGCCAGCAGTGGACAGATCTCTGGGGCCAACGTCCTGACTTTC. As protein: CASSGQISGANVLTF. Combining the CDR3 with reference TRBV2 and TRBJ2-6 gives the whole variable domain EPEVTQTPSHQVTQMGQEVILRCVPISNHLYFYWYRQILGQKVEFLVSFYNNEISEKSEIFDDQFSVERPDGSNFTLKIRSTKLEDSAMYFCASSGQISGANVLTFGAGSRLTVL.

On this clone itself: This is likely a read error, given that the CDR3 carries no conserved phenylalanine or tryptophan at its end. The chain recombines TRBV15 with TRBJ1-2; D unresolved. V was shortened by 3 bases and J by 8 bases, with 16 bases between the two germline ends. The germline gives CDR1 LNHNV, CDR2 YYDKDF (reference sequence). CDR3 length: 14 amino acids. The CDR3 DNA follows: TGTGCCACCAGCAGCCGACCTCCGGTAGGGGGCTACACCCTC. It codes for CATSSRPPVGGYTL.

The chain employs TRBV14 and TRBJ2-1; TRBD1 aligns across 8 bases. The CDR3 sequence is 13 residues long. With 4 bases clipped from V and 9 bases from J, the junction kept 5 bases outside the gene matches. The germline CDR1 and CDR2 sequences are SGHDN and FVKESK. The CDR3 protein is CASSPQGAGEQFF. DNA of the CDR3: TGTGCCAGCAGCCCTCAGGGGGCAGGTGAGCAGTTCTTC.